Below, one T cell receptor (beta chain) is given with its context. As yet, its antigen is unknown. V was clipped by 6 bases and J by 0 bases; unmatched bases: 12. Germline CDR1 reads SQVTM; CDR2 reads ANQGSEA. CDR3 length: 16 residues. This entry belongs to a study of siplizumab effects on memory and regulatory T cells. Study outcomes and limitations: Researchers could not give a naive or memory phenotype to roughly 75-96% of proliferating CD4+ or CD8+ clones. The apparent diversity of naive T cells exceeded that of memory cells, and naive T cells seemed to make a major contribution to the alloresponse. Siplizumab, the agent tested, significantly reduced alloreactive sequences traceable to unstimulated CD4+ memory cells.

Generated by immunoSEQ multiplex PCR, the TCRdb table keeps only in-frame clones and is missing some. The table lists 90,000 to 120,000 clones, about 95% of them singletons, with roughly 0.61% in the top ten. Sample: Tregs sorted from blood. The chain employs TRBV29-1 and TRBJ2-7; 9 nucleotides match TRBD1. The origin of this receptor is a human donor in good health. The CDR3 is CSVEKTGTGSSYEQYF. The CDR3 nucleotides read TGCAGCGTCGAAAAAACCGGGACAGGGAGCTCCTACGAGCAGTACTTC.